The 26 T cell receptor beta chains below all came from one sample that was sequenced in a study of T cells after yellow fever vaccination. TCRdb re-called the 5' RACE reads through MiXCR, storing one row per CDR3 protein. The data contain 600,000 to 750,000 distinct CDR3 sequences, about 12% of them singletons. This material consisted of PBMCs, taken on the day of the yellow fever booster vaccination. The receptors were gathered from a man between 25 and 39 years old who received the YFV17D yellow fever vaccine.

The gene calls are TRBV6-1 and TRBJ1-1; TRBD1 matches at 8 bases. Germline assignment: CDR1 MNHNS and CDR2 SASEGT. V lost 7 bases to trimming and J lost 1 base; unmatched junction nucleotides: 17. The CDR3 is made up of 18 amino acids. CDR3 loop: CASIPPDRGGFRNTEAFF. CDR3 nucleotide sequence: TGTGCCAGCATCCCTCCTGACAGGGGTGGGTTCAGGAACACTGAAGCTTTCTTT.

The J gene is TRBJ2-2, the V gene TRBV20-1; D remains unclear. Trimming left V 6 bases short and J 4 bases short, with 9 bases between. Germline V lookup: CDR1 DFQATT, CDR2 SNEGSKA (reference sequence). The CDR3 has 12 residues. The CDR3 region is CSAPRTTGELFF. The CDR3 nucleotides are TGCAGTGCCCCTCGTACCACCGGGGAGCTGTTTTTT.

This clonotype showed up just once. Its ends do not fully match the called genes, so a read error is possible. The rearrangement uses TRBV7-6 and TRBJ2-1; perhaps TRBD2 as D (6 bases). Germline V gene lookup returns CDR1 SGHVS and CDR2 FNYEAQ. This CDR3 has 16 residues. The CDR3 is CASTPGGPSSYNDQFF. In DNA, the CDR3 is TGTGCCAGCACCCCCGGAGGGCCCAGCTCCTACAATGATCAGTTCTTC.

There are many counts of this clonotype. The genes are TRBV20-1 and TRBJ2-3, with D hard to call. Germline V gene lookup returns CDR1 DFQATT and CDR2 SNEGSKA (reference sequence). The V gene lost 3 bases and the J gene lost 6 bases, with 10 bases spanning the gap. This CDR3 is 12 amino acids long. The CDR3 sequence is CSARVGMDTQYF. The CDR3 nucleotides are TGCAGTGCTAGGGTCGGTATGGATACGCAGTATTTT.

The table lists this clonotype with a few counts. The rearrangement uses TRBV10-3 and TRBJ1-5; 7 nucleotides match TRBD1. The trim removed 6 bases at V and 5 bases at J, leaving 7 bases unmatched. CDR1 is ENHRY, CDR2 SYGVKD, per germline. The CDR3 consists of 14 residues. CDR3 sequence (DNA): TGTGCCATCAGCGACAGGGTGAGGGATCAGCCCCAGCATTTT. Translating gives CAISDRVRDQPQHF.

This clonotype was found a few times. The DNA of the CDR3 is TGTGCCAGCAGCTCTACAGGGTTCGGGGAGCTGTTTTTT. Translating it yields CASSSTGFGELFF. This chain joins TRBV7-2 and TRBJ2-2; a weak D match, TRBD1 (6 bases). The CDR3 totals 13 residues. With 4 bases removed from V and 7 bases from J, the gap between germline ends came to 10 bases. Germline CDR1 is SGHTA and CDR2 is FQGNSA.

V is TRBV7-9 and J is TRBJ2-5; possibly TRBD2 for D (5 bases). The V and J ends lost 5 bases and 0 bases respectively, with 10 bases between them. The CDR3 is made up of 14 amino acids. Germline CDR1 is SEHNR and CDR2 is FQNEAQ (reference sequence). The CDR3, as DNA: TGTGCCAGCAGCCCCCGAGGGTACCAAGAGACCCAGTACTTC. It codes for CASSPRGYQETQYF. Combining the CDR3 with reference TRBV7-9 and TRBJ2-5 gives the whole variable domain DTGVSQNPRHKITKRGQNVTFRCDPISEHNRLYWYRQTLGQGPEFLTYFQNEAQLEKSRLLSDRFSAERPKGSFSTLEIQRTEQGDSAMYLCASSPRGYQETQYFGPGTRLLVL.

This clonotype has a handful of counts. The chain joins TRBV29-1 to TRBJ2-3; 11 bases agree with TRBD2. After removal of 5 bases from V and 6 bases from J, the junction contained 10 bases not matched to a gene. Looked up from germline, CDR1 is SQVTM and CDR2 is ANQGSEA. The length of the CDR3 is 15 residues. The CDR3 sequence: CSVFLLAGAGDTQYF. CDR3 nucleotide sequence: TGCAGCGTTTTCCTACTAGCGGGAGCGGGGGATACGCAGTATTTT.

This clonotype came up many times. CDR3 nucleotides: TGTGCCAGCGGACTAGCGGGAGTCCTGTTCTTC. Translation: CASGLAGVLFF. The chain recombines TRBV12-3 or TRBV12-4 with TRBJ2-1, with TRBD2 matching 13 bases. CDR3 length: 11 residues. J was trimmed by 15 bases and V by 8 bases; bases with no gene match: 4.

This clonotype was detected a few times. CDR3 region: CASSLKQQPTLYNEQFF. In DNA, the CDR3 is TGTGCCAGCAGCTTGAAACAGCAGCCAACCCTTTACAATGAGCAGTTCTTC. The chain couples TRBV5-4 to TRBJ2-1, with D unclear. This CDR3 is built from 17 residues. V was trimmed by 1 base and J by 4 bases, leaving 18 bases between them. Germline-derived CDR1 and CDR2 are SGHNT and YYREEE (reference sequence).

Turning to this clonotype: The germline gene is not matched at one end of the junction; a read error may be the cause. The chain has TRBV7-2 and TRBJ2-7, with D possibly TRBD2 on 5 matching bases. Germline assignment: CDR1 SGHTA and CDR2 FQGNSA. This CDR3 spans 14 amino acids. The DNA for the CDR3 is TGTGCCAGCAGGTTAGAGGGTGGGCCCTACGAGCAGTACTTC. It is translated as CASRLEGGPYEQYF.

This clonotype came up a few times. The chain has TRBV12-3 or TRBV12-4 and TRBJ2-3, with D possibly TRBD2 on 5 matching bases. Between the trimmed V and J ends, which lost 5 bases and 7 bases, there was a span of 13 bases. The CDR3 consists of 13 residues. In DNA, the CDR3 is TGTGCCAGCAGTCCTCCGGGAATATATACGCAGTATTTT. Its translation is CASSPPGIYTQYF.

This clonotype was counted only a few times. The chain uses TRBV6-2 or TRBV6-3 and TRBJ2-7; D may be TRBD1 (5 bases). Germline CDR1 MNHEY, CDR2 SVGEGT. V lost 8 bases and J 2 bases, leaving 13 bases between the germline ends. The CDR3 runs 13 residues. The CDR3 spells CASGADTTYEQYF. The CDR3 DNA reads as TGTGCCAGCGGGGCGGATACTACCTACGAGCAGTACTTC.

This chain connects TRBV6-1 to TRBJ2-2; TRBD2 might be the D (5 bases). CDR1 and CDR2 from the germline V gene are MNHNS and SASEGT. This CDR3 has 16 residues. Trimming removed 8 bases from V and 4 bases from J, with 20 bases in between. For the CDR3, the DNA is TGTGCCAGCCTATCGGTCGGAGCTAGCCGCACCGGGGAGCTGTTTTTT. It specifies CASLSVGASRTGELFF.

The chain links TRBV21-1 to TRBJ1-1; the table gives TRBD1 as D, unverified against the DNA. TRBV21-1 is labeled a pseudogene. The CDR3 extends over 13 amino acids. The CDR3 nucleotides are TGTGCCAGCAGCAAGGCCCCTACAGGGTACGCTTTCTTT. It codes for CASSKAPTGYAFF.

The chain has TRBV6-7 and TRBJ2-5; 9 bases are a match to TRBD2. TRBV6-7 falls under the ORF class, with uncertain function. This CDR3 spans 17 amino acids. V lost 0 bases and J lost 0; bases outside the gene matches: 5. CDR3 DNA sequence: TGTGCCAGCAGTTACTCATGGCGGGAGGGCCACCAAGAGACCCAGTACTTC. Amino acid sequence: CASSYSWREGHQETQYF.

This clonotype came up many times. The V gene is TRBV14, the J gene TRBJ2-7; D possibly uses TRBD1 or TRBD2 (5 bases each). The CDR3 totals 13 residues. CDR1 and CDR2 (germline): SGHDN, FVKESK. The ends were cut back, 1 base at V and 12 bases at J, with 16 bases in the middle. As DNA, the CDR3 is TGTGCCAGCAGCCAAGGGGTTCGGGGCTTGTCGTACTTC. Translated, it gives CASSQGVRGLSYF.

This chain joins TRBV28 and TRBJ2-1; 7 bases line up with TRBD1. Losses at the gene ends were 8 bases for V and 6 bases for J; bases not matched to a gene: 10. The CDR3 totals 14 residues. Germline assignment: CDR1 MDHEN and CDR2 SYDVKM. CDR3 in DNA: TGTGCCAGCCAGACAGGGTGGAGAAGCAATGAGCAGTTCTTC. Protein sequence: CASQTGWRSNEQFF.

In its sample, this clonotype was seen a few times. V is TRBV7-2 and J is TRBJ2-3, with 10 nucleotides matching TRBD2. V trimming: 3 bases; J trimming: 3 bases; junction bases outside the gene matches: 6. Germline loops: CDR1 SGHTA, CDR2 FQGNSA. This CDR3 is built from 16 residues. The CDR3 bases are TGTGCCAGCAGCTTCGGGGGTAGCGGGAGGACAGATACGCAGTATTTT. Translation gives CASSFGGSGRTDTQYF.

This clonotype came up a few times. The V call is TRBV10-1, the J call TRBJ2-3; 9 nucleotides agree with TRBD2. Germline V gene data show CDR1 as WNHNN and CDR2 as SYGVQD (reference sequence). The ends lost 2 bases at V and 6 bases at J; junction bases unmatched: 12. This CDR3 contains 17 residues. The CDR3 region has the DNA TGCGCCAGCAGTGAGAGGGGGGACGGGACTAGCCGGGATACGCAGTATTTT. Translated: CASSERGDGTSRDTQYF.

This clonotype was seen more than once but under ten times. The rearrangement uses TRBV3-1 and TRBJ2-7; TRBD2 agrees at 10 bases. This CDR3 spans 16 amino acids. Germline V gene sequence: CDR1 LGHDT, CDR2 YNNKEL (reference sequence). The V segment lost 5 bases and the J segment 1 base; nucleotides outside the gene matches: 8. The CDR3 protein is CASSGPGTSVSYEQYF. As DNA, the CDR3 is TGTGCCAGCAGCGGGCCCGGGACTAGCGTTTCCTACGAGCAGTACTTC.

The V and J genes are TRBV7-9 and TRBJ2-1; tentative D call: TRBD2 (5 bases). The V gene lost 1 base and the J gene lost 0 bases, with 10 bases spanning the gap. The CDR3 is 16 amino acids. Germline V gives CDR1 SEHNR, CDR2 FQNEAQ (reference sequence). Here the CDR3 reads CASSLGGESSYNEQFF. The CDR3, as DNA: TGTGCCAGCAGCTTAGGTGGGGAGAGCTCCTACAATGAGCAGTTCTTC.

This clonotype was seen many times. The chain has TRBV27 and TRBJ2-1; weak D call: TRBD1 (5 bases). CDR3 length: 15 residues. The V and J ends lost 7 bases and 0 bases respectively, with 13 bases between them. Germline loops: CDR1 MNHEY, CDR2 SMNVEV (reference sequence). CDR3 DNA: TGTGCCAGCACCTCAGGGTCAGGCTCCTACAATGAGCAGTTCTTC. Amino acids: CASTSGSGSYNEQFF.

The chain couples TRBV20-1 to TRBJ1-5; D call uncertain. The CDR3 covers 16 residues. In germline, CDR1 is DFQATT, CDR2 SNEGSKA (reference sequence). V was shortened by 3 bases and J by 4 bases, with 19 bases between the two germline ends. CDR3 in amino acids: CSARRHTWRDNQPQHF. The CDR3 bases are TGCAGTGCTAGGAGGCACACGTGGAGGGATAATCAGCCCCAGCATTTT.

This clonotype was seen a few times. V gene TRBV20-1 combines with J gene TRBJ1-4; 9 nucleotides align to TRBD1. The J segment lost 7 bases and the V segment lost 5 bases, leaving 8 bases of the junction unmatched. Germline V lookup: CDR1 DFQATT, CDR2 SNEGSKA (reference sequence). The CDR3 is made up of 14 amino acids. CDR3 amino acids: CSAALGTGSEKLFF. DNA of the CDR3: TGCAGTGCTGCCCTAGGGACAGGGTCTGAAAAACTGTTTTTT.

This clonotype has just a few counts. CDR3: CASSQVVGSYEQYF. In nucleotides, the CDR3 is TGTGCCAGCAGCCAAGTGGTCGGCTCCTACGAGCAGTACTTC. V and J are TRBV4-2 and TRBJ2-7; D not certain. V was cut by 1 base and J by 0 bases, with 7 bases left in between. Per the germline V gene, CDR1 is LGHNA and CDR2 is YNFKEQ. The CDR3 is 14 amino acids.